A single sample is the source of the 14 T cell receptor beta chains below, sequenced in a study of blood T cells in healthy people across ages. The use of a sample-barcoded 5' primer and a J-beta primer mix characterized a second PCR of roughly 6 to 11 cycles. TCRdb passed the 5' RACE reads through MiXCR, listing each CDR3 protein once. Of 750,000 to 1,000,000 distinct CDR3 sequences in the sample, around 29% were seen once. This same sample was also part of a study on T cells of mothers and their children.

Specimen: blood. Every receptor here comes from a woman aged 40 to 49 in good health.

This clonotype was counted at least ten times. This chain joins TRBV6-2 or TRBV6-3 and TRBJ1-2, with 11 bases aligning to TRBD1. V was pared by 10 bases and J by 6 bases, with 13 bases of the junction left unmatched. There are 15 residues in the CDR3. Germline V gene sequence: CDR1 MNHEY, CDR2 SVGEGT. CDR3 nucleotide sequence: TGTGCCACCCAGCGGGGACAGGGGGGCCTCGATGGCTACACCTTC. Amino acid sequence: CATQRGQGGLDGYTF.

This clonotype was detected ten times or more. The chain carries TRBV29-1 and TRBJ2-7, with D maybe TRBD1 (5 bases). This CDR3 region has 13 residues. Trimming pared 6 bases from V and 1 base from J, leaving 13 bases between. Germline V gene data show CDR1 as SQVTM and CDR2 as ANQGSEA. CDR3 loop: CSVSQVQSYEQYF. CDR3 nucleotides: TGCAGCGTATCACAGGTGCAGTCCTACGAGCAGTACTTC.

Notes on this clonotype: This clone may be a read error of a much larger clone one base away. CDR3 protein: CASSSETSGVQYF. The CDR3 nucleotides read TGTGCCAGCAGTTCCGAAACTAGCGGGGTGCAGTACTTC. The gene calls are TRBV28 and TRBJ2-5; 10 bases align to TRBD2. The trim removed 4 bases at V and 11 bases at J, leaving 7 bases unmatched. Germline lookup yields CDR1 MDHEN and CDR2 SYDVKM. This CDR3 has 13 amino acids. The full variable domain, with the rest looked up from reference TRBV28 and TRBJ2-5, is DVKVTQSSRYLVKRTGEKVFLECVQDMDHENMFWYRQDPGLGLRLIYFSYDVKMKEKGDIPEGYSVSREKKERFSLILESASTNQTSMYLCASSSETSGVQYFGPGTRLLVL.

This clonotype has a handful of counts. J is TRBJ2-1 and V is TRBV7-2; D is uncertain. In germline, CDR1 is SGHTA, CDR2 FQGNSA. V was shortened by 1 base and J by 6 bases, with 13 bases between the two germline ends. CDR3 size: 15 residues. This chain's CDR3 is CASSLDARRVNEQFF. The CDR3 DNA is TGTGCCAGCAGCTTAGATGCTAGAAGGGTCAATGAGCAGTTCTTC.

The V and J genes are TRBV9 and TRBJ1-1; TRBD1 is a possible D gene (6 bases). The length of the CDR3 is 13 residues. V was cut by 0 bases and J by 10 bases, with 13 bases left in between. CDR1 and CDR2 (germline): SGDLS, YYNGEE. Here the CDR3 reads CASSVGGGSRAFF. In nucleotides, the CDR3 is TGTGCCAGCAGCGTAGGCGGGGGCTCGAGAGCTTTCTTT.

This rearrangement joins TRBV29-1 to TRBJ1-3, with D hard to call. The CDR3 is 12 residues long. The V gene lost 4 bases and the J gene lost 0 bases, with 4 bases spanning the gap. CDR1 and CDR2 from the germline V gene are SQVTM and ANQGSEA. The CDR3 loop is CSVGVSGNTIYF. Written as DNA, the CDR3 is TGCAGCGTTGGGGTCTCTGGAAACACCATATATTTT. The variable domain in full, with the rest retrieved from reference TRBV29-1 and TRBJ1-3, is SAVISQKPSRDICQRGTSLTIQCQVDSQVTMMFWYRQQPGQSLTLIATANQGSEATYESGFVIDKFPISRPNLTFSTLTVSNMSPEDSSIYLCSVGVSGNTIYFGEGSWLTVV.

The V call is TRBV7-2, the J call TRBJ2-5; D is undetermined. Germline V gene lookup returns CDR1 SGHTA and CDR2 FQGNSA. The V end was cut by 4 bases, the J end by 5 bases, with 11 bases between. CDR3 length equals 13 residues. In DNA, the CDR3 is TGTGCCAGCAGCTCTAACTACGTCGAGACCCAGTACTTC. Amino acid sequence: CASSSNYVETQYF.

This clonotype was counted only a few times. This sequence joins TRBV28 and TRBJ1-2, with a possible D match to TRBD1 (6 bases). In germline, CDR1 is MDHEN, CDR2 SYDVKM. This CDR3 region has 12 residues. V lost 3 bases and J 13 bases, leaving 15 bases between the germline ends. For the CDR3, the DNA is TGTGCCAGCAGTTTCGAGGGGGGGAGATGCACCTTC. Translated: CASSFEGGRCTF.

This clonotype appeared a few times. The V and J genes are TRBV6-2 or TRBV6-3 and TRBJ2-5, with D perhaps matching TRBD2 (6 bases). Germline V lookup: CDR1 MNHEY, CDR2 SVGEGT. There are 14 residues in the CDR3. V was cut by 8 bases and J by 2 bases, with 15 bases left in between. The CDR3 region is CASGSGTYQETQYF. CDR3 DNA sequence: TGTGCCAGCGGTTCCGGGACTTATCAAGAGACCCAGTACTTC.

This clonotype has just one count. At one end, the junction sequence differs from germline, possibly due to a read error. The chain joins TRBV6-5 to TRBJ1-1; 9 nucleotides line up with TRBD1. The CDR3 sequence is 15 residues long. The V gene's germline CDR1 is MNHEY and CDR2 SVGAGI. The CDR3 coding sequence is TGTGCCAGCGGTTACTCGGACAGGGGAAACACTGAAGCTTTCTTT. As protein: CASGYSDRGNTEAFF.

This clonotype was detected many times. V gene TRBV7-8 combines with J gene TRBJ2-3; unclear D gene. This CDR3 is 18 amino acids long. From germline, CDR1 is SGHVS and CDR2 FQNEAQ. Trimming stripped 3 bases from V and 2 bases from J, with 21 bases between. DNA of the CDR3: TGTGCCAGCAGCTTGTCCCCCCTTGGCGCGTCCCTCACAGATACGCAGTATTTT. It yields the protein CASSLSPLGASLTDTQYF. The full variable domain, completed using reference TRBV7-8 and TRBJ2-3, is GAGVSQSPRYKVAKRGQDVALRCDPISGHVSLFWYQQALGQGPEFLTYFQNEAQLDKSGLPSDRFFAERPEGSVSTLKIQRTQQEDSAVYLCASSLSPLGASLTDTQYFGPGTRLTVL.

This clonotype was detected only a few times. The rearrangement uses TRBV28 and TRBJ1-2; no clear D. The germline CDR1 and CDR2 sequences are MDHEN and SYDVKM. The CDR3 totals 14 residues. V was pared by 2 bases and J by 4 bases, with 11 bases between. The CDR3 sequence: CASSLTQSAYGYTF. The CDR3 DNA sequence: TGTGCCAGCAGTTTAACCCAAAGCGCCTATGGCTACACCTTC.

V is TRBV20-1 and J is TRBJ2-1; tentatively, D is TRBD2 (5 bases). With 2 bases removed from V and 3 bases from J, the gap between germline ends came to 11 bases. The V gene's germline CDR1 is DFQATT and CDR2 SNEGSKA (reference sequence). This CDR3 has 14 residues. The CDR3 protein is CSARLSVNYNEQFF. The CDR3 nucleotides read TGCAGTGCTAGACTTAGCGTTAACTACAATGAGCAGTTCTTC.

This clonotype was found a few times. The rearrangement joins TRBV12-3 or TRBV12-4 to TRBJ2-7; 9 nucleotides align to TRBD1. This CDR3 region has 14 residues. V shed 4 bases, J shed 5 bases, and the junction held 6 bases outside the gene matches. CDR3 loop: CASSYRRDRDEQYF. CDR3 DNA sequence: TGTGCCAGCAGTTACCGCCGGGACAGGGACGAGCAGTACTTC.